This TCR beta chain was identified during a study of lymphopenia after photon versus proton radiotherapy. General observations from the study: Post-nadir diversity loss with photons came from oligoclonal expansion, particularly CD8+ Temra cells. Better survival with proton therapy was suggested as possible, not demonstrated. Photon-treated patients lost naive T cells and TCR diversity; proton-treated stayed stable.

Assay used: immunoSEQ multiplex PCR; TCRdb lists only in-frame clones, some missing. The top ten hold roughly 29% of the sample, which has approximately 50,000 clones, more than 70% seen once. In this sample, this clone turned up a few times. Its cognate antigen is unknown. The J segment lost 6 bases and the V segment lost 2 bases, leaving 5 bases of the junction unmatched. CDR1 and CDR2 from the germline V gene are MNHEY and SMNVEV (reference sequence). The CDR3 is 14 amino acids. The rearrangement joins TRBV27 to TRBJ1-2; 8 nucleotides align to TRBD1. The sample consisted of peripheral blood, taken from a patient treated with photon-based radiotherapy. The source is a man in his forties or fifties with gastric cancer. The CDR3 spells CASSLGRGQDGYTF. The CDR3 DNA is TGTGCCAGCAGTTTAGGCAGGGGGCAGGATGGCTACACCTTC.